This TCR beta chain was recorded in a study of T cells in Graves' hyperthyroidism and ophthalmopathy. About the research overall: Peripheral blood was collected at initial diagnosis, before any treatment.

RNA transcripts were the template for amplifying TCR beta CDR3 regions. Initially, a first-round RT-PCR of the TCR CDR3 employed the HTBI primer set. TCRdb fed the multiplex PCR reads into MiXCR, producing one record per CDR3 protein. This table has hundreds of thousands of distinct CDR3 sequences, around 15% appearing once. The CDR3 runs to 12 residues. The germline gives CDR1 LNHDA, CDR2 SQIVND (reference sequence). Trimming took 8 bases from V and 3 from J, leaving 10 bases between them. This chain uses TRBV19 with TRBJ1-1; D unclear. This TCR derives from a woman in her 30s with Graves' hyperthyroidism. The sequenced sample consisted of blood. The CDR3 loop is CASDDGYTEAFF. In nucleotides, the CDR3 is TGTGCCAGTGATGACGGTTACACTGAAGCTTTCTTT.